Following are 5 T cell receptor beta chains from one sample sequenced in a study of T cell clusters in autoimmune cytopenias. TRB amplification used 250 ng of peripheral blood genomic DNA. TRB rearrangements were amplified by touch-down multiplex PCR with mixed TRB-A/B primers. TCRdb re-called the multiplex PCR reads and catalogs CDR3 proteins one per entry, DNA excluded. Here the sample table reports about 3,900 distinct CDR3 sequences. Material: peripheral blood. The receptors come from a human donor with an autoimmune cytopenia or autoimmune hepatitis (not recorded which).

The CDR3 spells CASSLLSAGGPYNEQFF. The V gene is TRBV13, the J gene TRBJ2-1; lacking DNA, the TRBD2 call made by TCRdb goes unchecked. The germline V gene encodes CDR1 PRHDT and CDR2 FYEKMQ (reference sequence). The CDR3 runs 17 residues.

This clonotype shows up as medium-sized by frequency. The rearrangement links TRBV19 to TRBJ1-5. The CDR3 loop spans 15 amino acids. Germline V gives CDR1 LNHDA, CDR2 SQIVND (reference sequence). CDR3 residues: CATGALLGSNQPQHF.

This clonotype is called medium-sized based on its frequency. The genes are TRBV6-5 and TRBJ2-3. The germline V gene encodes CDR1 MNHEY and CDR2 SVGAGI. The CDR3 extends over 14 amino acids. CDR3 sequence: CASSYVWDADTQYF.

This clonotype is medium-sized (0.01 to 0.1%) by frequency. This sequence joins TRBV12-3 or TRBV12-4 and TRBJ2-7; TCRdb's D call of TRBD1 is untestable without DNA. The CDR3 spans 14 residues. The CDR3 loop reads CASSLDRVLDEQYF.

This chain connects TRBV7-9 to TRBJ2-5; the D call from TCRdb, TRBD1, cannot be confirmed without DNA. The CDR3 is made up of 12 amino acids. Germline V gene sequence: CDR1 SEHNR, CDR2 FQNEAQ (reference sequence). The CDR3 spells CASRNREETQYF.